A selection of T cell receptor beta chains follows, all from one sample in a study of T cells in Graves' hyperthyroidism and ophthalmopathy. TCRdb processed the multiplex PCR reads anew with MiXCR; each CDR3 protein has one entry. The sample lists 500,000 or so distinct CDR3 sequences; over 15% were seen once. The sample taken for sequencing was blood. The origin of the receptors is a woman aged 18-30 years with Graves' ophthalmopathy. The CDR3 runs from the conserved cysteine through the conserved F or W. D genes are given only for firm matches. A clone size is listed for some rows: how often the clone was seen (once, few, many), or a class if it is expanded.

CDR3,DNA,D,V,J,size
CASSPTGTGGWNTEAFF,TGTGCCAGCTCACCTACCGGGACAGGGGGCTGGAACACTGAAGCTTTCTTT,TRBD1,TRBV18,TRBJ1-1,.
CATKGTGGEGELFF,TGTGCCACTAAAGGGACAGGGGGCGAAGGGGAGCTGTTTTTT,TRBD1,TRBV2,TRBJ2-2,.
CSAIGTSGLGELFF,TGCAGTGCTATAGGGACTAGCGGGCTTGGGGAGCTGTTTTTT,TRBD2,TRBV20-1,TRBJ2-2,.
CASSLSGQGLETQYF,TGTGCCAGCAGCTTATCGGGACAGGGGTTAGAGACCCAGTACTTC,TRBD1,TRBV7-2,TRBJ2-5,medium-sized
CASSPPSQANEQFF,TGTGCCAGCTCACCACCGTCCCAGGCCAATGAGCAGTTCTTC,.,TRBV18,TRBJ2-1,many
CASSIGTSAYNEQFF,TGTGCCAGTAGTATTGGGACTAGCGCTTACAATGAGCAGTTCTTC,TRBD2,TRBV19,TRBJ2-1,few
CASSYSTFSTEAFF,TGTGCCAGCAGTTACTCGACGTTTTCCACTGAAGCTTTCTTT,.,TRBV6-2/TRBV6-3,TRBJ1-1,few
CAWRRGSGTEAFF,TGTGCCTGGAGAAGAGGTTCCGGCACTGAAGCTTTCTTT,.,TRBV30,TRBJ1-1,many
CASSWERRWGGETQYF,TGCGCCAGCAGCTGGGAGAGACGGTGGGGAGGGGAGACCCAGTACTTC,TRBD2,TRBV5-1,TRBJ2-5,many
CASSQGDTRREAFF,TGTGCCAGCAGCCAAGGGGACACCCGCCGTGAAGCTTTCTTT,.,TRBV3-1,TRBJ1-1,many
CSARPAGGPPNTQYF,TGCAGTGCTAGACCAGCGGGAGGGCCCCCCAATACGCAGTATTTT,TRBD2,TRBV20-1,TRBJ2-3,.
CASRTPNSNQPQHF,TGTGCCAGTCGGACCCCTAATAGCAATCAGCCCCAGCATTTT,.,TRBV2,TRBJ1-5,many
CASSLGLAVYEQYF,TGTGCCAGCAGTCTCGGCCTCGCCGTTTATGAGCAGTACTTC,.,TRBV7-2,TRBJ2-7,many
CASSLEWVGGMGSYNEQFF,TGTGCCAGCAGCTTGGAGTGGGTCGGCGGGATGGGCTCCTACAATGAGCAGTTCTTC,.,TRBV5-5,TRBJ2-1,.
CASSLASLGYTF,TGTGCCAGCAGTTTGGCTTCCTTGGGCTACACCTTC,.,TRBV28,TRBJ1-2,many
CASSTLVNTEAFF,TGTGCCAGTTCGACCCTGGTGAACACTGAAGCTTTCTTT,.,TRBV28,TRBJ1-1,many
CASSLLAGGRGYEQFF,TGTGCCAGCAGCCTACTAGCGGGAGGACGGGGATATGAGCAGTTCTTC,TRBD2,TRBV4-2,TRBJ2-1,.
CASRGTSPNTGELFF,TGTGCCAGCAGGGGGACTAGCCCGAACACCGGGGAGCTGTTTTTT,TRBD2,TRBV28,TRBJ2-2,many
CASSQGTADNQPQHF,TGTGCCAGCAGCCAGGGGACAGCCGACAATCAGCCCCAGCATTTT,TRBD1,TRBV14,TRBJ1-5,.
CSVDGFGSSSSYEQYF,TGCAGCGTTGACGGATTTGGCAGTTCCTCCTCCTACGAGCAGTACTTC,.,TRBV29-1,TRBJ2-7,.
CSARDLSGRWDEQFF,TGCAGTGCTAGAGATCTAAGCGGGAGGTGGGATGAGCAGTTCTTC,TRBD2,TRBV20-1,TRBJ2-1,.
CASTSGKQNTEAFF,TGTGCCAGCACCTCCGGTAAGCAGAACACTGAAGCTTTCTTT,.,TRBV28,TRBJ1-1,many
CASSHGDSFYEQYF,TGTGCCAGCAGCCACGGGGACAGTTTTTACGAGCAGTACTTC,TRBD1,TRBV7-2,TRBJ2-7,few
CASSFGLPTDTQYF,TGTGCCAGCAGCTTTGGGCTGCCCACAGATACGCAGTATTTT,.,TRBV5-6,TRBJ2-3,many
CASSPEGSSYEQYF,TGTGCCAGCAGCCCAGAGGGGAGCTCCTACGAGCAGTACTTC,.,TRBV7-2,TRBJ2-7,many
CAWRNTEAFF,TGTGCCTGGAGGAACACTGAAGCTTTCTTT,.,TRBV30,TRBJ1-1,many
CASSPYPGQVANYGYTF,TGTGCCAGCTCACCTTATCCGGGACAGGTCGCTAACTATGGCTACACCTTC,TRBD1,TRBV18,TRBJ1-2,few
CSVTIPRDYGYTF,TGCAGCGTCACTATACCACGGGACTATGGCTACACCTTC,.,TRBV29-1,TRBJ1-2,.
CASSDSGEPDTQYF,TGTGCCAGCAGTGATAGCGGGGAGCCAGATACGCAGTATTTT,TRBD2,TRBV7-9,TRBJ2-3,many
CASSLTGGGQPQHF,TGTGCCAGTAGTCTGACAGGGGGCGGCCAGCCCCAGCATTTT,TRBD1,TRBV30,TRBJ1-5,.
CASSYAESGLAGYEQYF,TGTGCCAGCAGTTATGCCGAATCGGGACTAGCGGGCTACGAGCAGTACTTC,TRBD2,TRBV12-3/TRBV12-4,TRBJ2-7,many
CASSLGGGVQETQYF,TGTGCCAGCAGCTTAGGCGGGGGGGTACAAGAGACCCAGTACTTC,TRBD2,TRBV7-3,TRBJ2-5,many
CASSPWTSGDTDTQYF,TGTGCCAGCAGTCCATGGACTAGCGGGGACACAGATACGCAGTATTTT,TRBD2,TRBV12-3/TRBV12-4,TRBJ2-3,few
CASSLSETNYGYTF,TGTGCCAGCAGCTTATCCGAGACAAACTATGGCTACACCTTC,.,TRBV11-2,TRBJ1-2,many
CASSQGVGTTPDTQYF,TGCGCCAGCAGCCAGGGCGTCGGGACGACGCCAGATACGCAGTATTTT,.,TRBV4-3,TRBJ2-3,.
CASSFDRGYYNEQFF,TGTGCCAGCAGCTTCGACAGGGGTTACTACAATGAGCAGTTCTTC,TRBD1,TRBV7-2,TRBJ2-1,few
CASSLATASYGYTF,TGTGCCAGCAGCTTAGCGACAGCGAGCTATGGCTACACCTTC,.,TRBV7-9,TRBJ1-2,many
CASRLEGLGNEQFF,TGTGCCAGCAGATTGGAGGGCCTCGGAAATGAGCAGTTCTTC,.,TRBV6-2/TRBV6-3,TRBJ2-1,.
CASSSNRETNTGELFF,TGTGCCAGCAGCTCCAACAGGGAAACGAACACCGGGGAGCTGTTTTTT,.,TRBV28,TRBJ2-2,many
CASSEALGPEKLFF,TGTGCCAGCAGTGAAGCTCTGGGGCCTGAAAAACTGTTTTTT,.,TRBV6-1,TRBJ1-4,.
CAVGQTTDTQYF,TGTGCCGTAGGGCAAACCACAGATACGCAGTATTTT,.,TRBV15,TRBJ2-3,.
CSASLSLAGPEQFF,TGCAGTGCTAGTTTAAGTCTAGCGGGGCCGGAGCAGTTCTTC,TRBD2,TRBV20-1,TRBJ2-1,many
CASSRRHGGTNYGYTF,TGTGCCAGCAGCCGCCGACATGGGGGGACTAACTATGGCTACACCTTC,.,TRBV5-6,TRBJ1-2,.
CASSQAQANYGYTF,TGTGCCAGCAGCCAAGCACAGGCTAACTATGGCTACACCTTC,.,TRBV3-1,TRBJ1-2,many
CSAKHQGEAFF,TGCAGCGCAAAACATCAGGGCGAAGCTTTCTTT,.,TRBV29-1,TRBJ1-1,many
CASSETGTSGSKTQYF,TGTGCCAGCAGTGAAACCGGGACTAGCGGGAGCAAGACCCAGTACTTC,TRBD2,TRBV28,TRBJ2-5,many
CSARDRVSTDTQYF,TGCAGTGCTAGAGACAGGGTGAGCACAGATACGCAGTATTTT,.,TRBV20-1,TRBJ2-3,many
CASGLFGVGQGGGYTF,TGTGCTAGTGGTTTGTTCGGGGTCGGCCAGGGAGGAGGCTACACCTTC,.,TRBV12-5,TRBJ1-2,few
CASSLETGGSGNTIYF,TGTGCCAGCAGCCTCGAAACAGGGGGATCTGGAAACACCATATATTTT,TRBD1,TRBV5-5,TRBJ1-3,.
CASSVEGKGYGYTF,TGTGCCAGCAGCGTAGAGGGGAAGGGCTATGGCTACACCTTC,.,TRBV9,TRBJ1-2,few
CSAKNNEQFF,TGCAGTGCCAAGAACAATGAGCAGTTCTTC,.,TRBV20-1,TRBJ2-1,many
CASSRYGTGTYEQYF,TGTGCCAGCAGCAGGTACGGTACAGGTACCTACGAGCAGTACTTC,.,TRBV27,TRBJ2-7,many
CASSFSVGGRNKFSYEQYF,TGTGCCAGCAGCTTTTCAGTCGGGGGGCGCAACAAGTTTTCCTACGAGCAGTACTTC,.,TRBV7-9,TRBJ2-7,.
CASSLFGEAGANVLTF,TGTGCCAGCAGCTTATTCGGGGAAGCAGGGGCCAACGTCCTGACTTTC,.,TRBV7-2,TRBJ2-6,.
CASSVMTGSNEQYF,TGCGCCAGCAGCGTCATGACAGGGTCCAACGAGCAGTACTTC,TRBD1,TRBV5-1,TRBJ2-7,many
CAISESGLEPQHF,TGTGCCATCAGTGAGTCAGGGTTGGAGCCCCAGCATTTT,.,TRBV10-3,TRBJ1-5,many
CASSLVGGAEGGYTF,TGTGCCAGCAGTTTAGTGGGGGGCGCGGAAGGTGGCTACACCTTC,.,TRBV12-3/TRBV12-4,TRBJ1-2,many